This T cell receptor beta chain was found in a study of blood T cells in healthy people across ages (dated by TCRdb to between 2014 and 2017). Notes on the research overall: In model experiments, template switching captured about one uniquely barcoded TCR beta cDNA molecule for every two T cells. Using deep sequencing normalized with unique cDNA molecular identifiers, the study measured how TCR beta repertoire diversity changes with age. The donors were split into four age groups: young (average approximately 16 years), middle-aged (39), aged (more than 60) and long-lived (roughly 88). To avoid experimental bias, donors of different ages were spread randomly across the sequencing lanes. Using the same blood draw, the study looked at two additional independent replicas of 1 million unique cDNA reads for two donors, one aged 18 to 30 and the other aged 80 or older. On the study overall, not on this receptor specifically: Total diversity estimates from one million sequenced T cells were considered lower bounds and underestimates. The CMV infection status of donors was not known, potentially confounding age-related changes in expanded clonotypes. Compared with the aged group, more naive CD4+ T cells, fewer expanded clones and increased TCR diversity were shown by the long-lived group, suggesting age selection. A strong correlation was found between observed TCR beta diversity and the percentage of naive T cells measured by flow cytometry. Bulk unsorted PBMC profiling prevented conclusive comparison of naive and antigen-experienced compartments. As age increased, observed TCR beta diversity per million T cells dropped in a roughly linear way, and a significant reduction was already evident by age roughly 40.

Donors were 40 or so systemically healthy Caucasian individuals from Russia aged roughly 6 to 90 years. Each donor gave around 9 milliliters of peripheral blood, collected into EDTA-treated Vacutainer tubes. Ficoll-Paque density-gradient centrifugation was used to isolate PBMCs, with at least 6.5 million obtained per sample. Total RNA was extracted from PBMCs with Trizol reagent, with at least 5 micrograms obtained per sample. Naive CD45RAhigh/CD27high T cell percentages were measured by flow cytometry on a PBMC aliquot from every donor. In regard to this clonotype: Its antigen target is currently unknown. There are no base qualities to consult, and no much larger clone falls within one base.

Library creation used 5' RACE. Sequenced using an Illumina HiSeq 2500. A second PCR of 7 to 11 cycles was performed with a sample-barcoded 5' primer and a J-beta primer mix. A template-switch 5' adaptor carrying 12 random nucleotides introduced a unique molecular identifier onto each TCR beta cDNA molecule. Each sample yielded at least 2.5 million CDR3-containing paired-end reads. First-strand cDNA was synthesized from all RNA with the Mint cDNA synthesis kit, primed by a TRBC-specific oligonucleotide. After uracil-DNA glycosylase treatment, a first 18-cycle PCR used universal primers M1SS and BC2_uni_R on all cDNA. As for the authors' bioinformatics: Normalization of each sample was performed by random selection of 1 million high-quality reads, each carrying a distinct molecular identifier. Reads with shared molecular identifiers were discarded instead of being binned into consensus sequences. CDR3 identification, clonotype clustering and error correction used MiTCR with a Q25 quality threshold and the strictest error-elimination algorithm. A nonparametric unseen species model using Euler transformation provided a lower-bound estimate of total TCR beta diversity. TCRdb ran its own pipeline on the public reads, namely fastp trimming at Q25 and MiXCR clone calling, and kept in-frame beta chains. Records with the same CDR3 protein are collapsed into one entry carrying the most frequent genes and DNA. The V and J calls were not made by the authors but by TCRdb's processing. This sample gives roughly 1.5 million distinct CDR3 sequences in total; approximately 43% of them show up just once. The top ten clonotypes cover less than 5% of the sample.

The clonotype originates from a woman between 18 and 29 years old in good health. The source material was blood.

This receptor has the CDR3 CASSYSPSGSSYEQYF. DNA sequence: TGTGCCAGCAGTTACTCCCCTAGCGGGAGCTCCTACGAGCAGTACTTC. The chain joins TRBV6-5 to TRBJ2-7, with TRBD2 matching 10 junction bases. CDR1 is given as MNHEY and CDR2 as SVGAGI, both from the germline V gene. V loses 0 bases at its end and J loses 0 bases; junction bases beyond the gene matches: 2. The CDR3 holds 16 amino acids from the cysteine to the phenylalanine. Kept here is only the CDR3 DNA, which spans 48 bases and is read in frame from base 1.